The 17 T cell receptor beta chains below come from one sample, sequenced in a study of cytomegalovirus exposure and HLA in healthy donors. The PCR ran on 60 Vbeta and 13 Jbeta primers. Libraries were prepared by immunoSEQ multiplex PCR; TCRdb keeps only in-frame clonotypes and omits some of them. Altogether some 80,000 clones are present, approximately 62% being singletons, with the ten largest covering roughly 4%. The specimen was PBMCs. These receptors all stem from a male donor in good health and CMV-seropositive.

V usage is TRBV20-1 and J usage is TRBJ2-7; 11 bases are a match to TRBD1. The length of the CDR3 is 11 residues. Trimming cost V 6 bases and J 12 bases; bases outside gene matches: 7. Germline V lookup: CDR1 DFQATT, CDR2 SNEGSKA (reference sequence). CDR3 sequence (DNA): TGCAGTGCCATGGACAGGGGGCGGGGGTACTTC. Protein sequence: CSAMDRGRGYF.

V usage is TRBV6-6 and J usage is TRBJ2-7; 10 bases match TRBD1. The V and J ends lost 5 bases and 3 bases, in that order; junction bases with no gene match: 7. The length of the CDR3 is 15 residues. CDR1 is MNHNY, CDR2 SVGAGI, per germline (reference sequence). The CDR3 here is CASSAQRDRGYEQYF. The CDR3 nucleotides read TGTGCCAGCAGTGCGCAACGGGACAGGGGCTACGAGCAGTACTTC.

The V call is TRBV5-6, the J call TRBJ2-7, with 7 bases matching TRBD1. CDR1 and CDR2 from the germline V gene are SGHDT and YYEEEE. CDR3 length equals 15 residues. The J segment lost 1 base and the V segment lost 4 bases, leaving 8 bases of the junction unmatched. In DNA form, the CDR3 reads TGTGCCAGCAGCGACGGACAGGATGTTTCCTACGAGCAGTACTTC. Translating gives CASSDGQDVSYEQYF.

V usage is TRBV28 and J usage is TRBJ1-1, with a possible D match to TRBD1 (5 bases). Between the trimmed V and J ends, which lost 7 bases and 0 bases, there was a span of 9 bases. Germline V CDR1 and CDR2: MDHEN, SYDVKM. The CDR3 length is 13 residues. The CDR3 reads CASKGLMNTEAFF. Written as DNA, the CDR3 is TGTGCCAGCAAGGGGCTAATGAACACTGAAGCTTTCTTT.

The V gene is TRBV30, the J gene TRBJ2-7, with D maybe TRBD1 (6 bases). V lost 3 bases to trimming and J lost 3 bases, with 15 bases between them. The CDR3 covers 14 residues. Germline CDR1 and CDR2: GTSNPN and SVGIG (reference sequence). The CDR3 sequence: CAWRAGAGLYEQYF. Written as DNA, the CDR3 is TGTGCCTGGAGGGCAGGGGCAGGACTCTACGAGCAGTACTTC.

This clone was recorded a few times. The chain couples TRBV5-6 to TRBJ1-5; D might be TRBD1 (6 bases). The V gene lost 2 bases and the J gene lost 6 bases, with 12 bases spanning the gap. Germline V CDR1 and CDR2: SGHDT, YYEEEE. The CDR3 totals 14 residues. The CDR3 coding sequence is TGTGCCAGCAGCTTTAAGGACAGAACTCAGCCCCAGCATTTT. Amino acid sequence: CASSFKDRTQPQHF. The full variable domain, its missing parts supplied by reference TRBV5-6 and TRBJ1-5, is DAGVTQSPTHLIKTRGQQVTLRCSPKSGHDTVSWYQQALGQGPQFIFQYYEEEERQRGNFPDRFSGHQFPNYSSELNVNALLLGDSALYLCASSFKDRTQPQHFGDGTRLSIL.

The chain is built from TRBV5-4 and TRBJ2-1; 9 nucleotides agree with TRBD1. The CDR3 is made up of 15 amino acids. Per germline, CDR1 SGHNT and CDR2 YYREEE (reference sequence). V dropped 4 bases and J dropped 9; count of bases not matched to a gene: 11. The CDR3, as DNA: TGTGCCAGCAGCATTCGGACAGGGGAATTGGGTGAGCAGTTCTTC. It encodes CASSIRTGELGEQFF.

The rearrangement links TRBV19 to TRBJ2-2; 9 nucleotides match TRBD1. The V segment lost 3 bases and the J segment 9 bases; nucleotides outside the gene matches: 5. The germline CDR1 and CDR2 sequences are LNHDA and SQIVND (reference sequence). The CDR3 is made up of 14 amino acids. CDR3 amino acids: CASSMGQGVWELFF. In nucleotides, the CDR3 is TGTGCCAGTAGTATGGGACAGGGCGTCTGGGAGCTGTTTTTT.

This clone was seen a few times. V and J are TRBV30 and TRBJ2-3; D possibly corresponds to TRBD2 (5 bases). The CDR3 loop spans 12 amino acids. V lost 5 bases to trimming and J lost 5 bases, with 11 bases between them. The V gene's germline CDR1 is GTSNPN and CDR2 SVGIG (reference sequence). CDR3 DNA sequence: TGTGCCTGGGGCCCAAGCGGAGATACGCAGTATTTT. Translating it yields CAWGPSGDTQYF. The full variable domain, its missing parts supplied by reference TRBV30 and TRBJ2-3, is SQTIHQWPATLVQPVGSPLSLECTVEGTSNPNLYWYRQAAGRGLQLLFYSVGIGQISSEVPQNLSASRPQDRQFILSSKKLLLSDSGFYLCAWGPSGDTQYFGPGTRLTVL.

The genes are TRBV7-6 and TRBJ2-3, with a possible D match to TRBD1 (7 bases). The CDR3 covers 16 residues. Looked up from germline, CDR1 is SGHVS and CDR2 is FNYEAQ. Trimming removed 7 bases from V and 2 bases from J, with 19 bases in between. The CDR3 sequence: CASTRGEVGFTDTQYF. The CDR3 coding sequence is TGTGCCAGCACCAGGGGGGAGGTGGGATTCACAGATACGCAGTATTTT.

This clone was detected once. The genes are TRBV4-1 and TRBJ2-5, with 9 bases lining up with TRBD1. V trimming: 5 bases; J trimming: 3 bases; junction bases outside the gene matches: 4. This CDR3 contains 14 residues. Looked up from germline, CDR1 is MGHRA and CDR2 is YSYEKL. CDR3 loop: CASSTRDREETQYF. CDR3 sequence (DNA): TGCGCCAGCAGCACCCGGGACAGGGAAGAGACCCAGTACTTC.

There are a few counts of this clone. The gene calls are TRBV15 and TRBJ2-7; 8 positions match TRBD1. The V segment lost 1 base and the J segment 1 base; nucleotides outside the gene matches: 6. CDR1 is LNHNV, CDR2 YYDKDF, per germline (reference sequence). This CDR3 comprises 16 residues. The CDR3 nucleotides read TGTGCCACCAGCAGAGTAACCGGGACAGGTTCCTACGAGCAGTACTTC. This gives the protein CATSRVTGTGSYEQYF.

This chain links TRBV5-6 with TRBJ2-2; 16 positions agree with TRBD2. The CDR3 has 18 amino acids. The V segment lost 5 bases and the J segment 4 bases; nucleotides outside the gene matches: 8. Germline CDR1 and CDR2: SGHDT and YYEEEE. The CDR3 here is CASSSGTSGRGGTGELFF. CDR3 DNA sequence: TGTGCCAGCAGTTCCGGGACTAGCGGGAGGGGTGGCACCGGGGAGCTGTTTTTT.

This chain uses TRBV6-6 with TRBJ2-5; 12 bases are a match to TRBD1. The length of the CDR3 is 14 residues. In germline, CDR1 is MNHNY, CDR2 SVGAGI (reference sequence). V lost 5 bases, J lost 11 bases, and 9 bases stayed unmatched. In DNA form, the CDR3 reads TGTGCCAGCAGTCGGACGGGACAGGGGGCTGAGCAGTACTTC. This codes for CASSRTGQGAEQYF.

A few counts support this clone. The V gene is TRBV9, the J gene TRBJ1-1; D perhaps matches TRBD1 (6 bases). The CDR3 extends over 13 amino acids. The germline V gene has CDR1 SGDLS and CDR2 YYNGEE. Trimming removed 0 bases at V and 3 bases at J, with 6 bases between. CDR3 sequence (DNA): TGTGCCAGCAGCGTAGGACAGGACACTGAAGCTTTCTTT. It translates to CASSVGQDTEAFF.

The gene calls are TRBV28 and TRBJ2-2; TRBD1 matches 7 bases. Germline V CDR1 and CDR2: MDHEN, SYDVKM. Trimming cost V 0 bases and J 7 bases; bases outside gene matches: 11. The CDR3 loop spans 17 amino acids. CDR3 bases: TGTGCCAGCAGTTTATGGGGACAGTTTGTGGGAGACGGGGAGCTGTTTTTT. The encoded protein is CASSLWGQFVGDGELFF.

The DNA of the CDR3 is TGTGCCAGCAGTCGGACAGCAACTAATGAAAAACTGTTTTTT. Encoded protein: CASSRTATNEKLFF. J is TRBJ1-4 and V is TRBV6-6; D might be TRBD1 (6 bases). This CDR3 has 14 amino acids. In germline, CDR1 is MNHNY, CDR2 SVGAGI (reference sequence). Trimming left V 5 bases short and J 0 bases short, with 7 bases between.